This is a list of T cell receptor beta chains from one sample in a study of beta chain features in type 1 diabetes. Profiling relied on immunoSEQ multiplex PCR, and the TCRdb table lists in-frame clones only, not all of them. Found here are some 330,000 clones, around 12% of them singletons; the top ten hold 0.0095% to 0.013%. Sequences were obtained from naive CD4+ T cells from blood. These receptors were collected from a woman aged 18 to 35 with type 1 diabetes. Both conserved end residues are part of each CDR3. Fields, in order: V gene, J gene, D gene, clone size, CDR3 protein, CDR3 DNA. A D gene is named only where the DNA matches it firmly. Clone size, where shown, is once, few, many, or a class for clones that have expanded.

v_gene: TRBV9; j_gene: TRBJ2-2; d_gene: NA; abundance: NA; CDR3aa: CASSVSSHTGELFF; CDR3nt: TGTGCCAGCAGCGTCTCCTCCCACACCGGGGAGCTGTTTTTT
v_gene: TRBV7-9; j_gene: TRBJ2-1; d_gene: TRBD2; abundance: few; CDR3aa: CASSLLAGGPNEQFF; CDR3nt: TGTGCCAGCAGCTTACTAGCGGGAGGCCCGAATGAGCAGTTCTTC
v_gene: TRBV7-9; j_gene: TRBJ2-5; d_gene: TRBD1; abundance: NA; CDR3aa: CASSQGQGLETQYF; CDR3nt: TGTGCCAGCAGCCAGGGACAGGGTTTGGAGACCCAGTACTTC
v_gene: TRBV11-3; j_gene: TRBJ2-3; d_gene: NA; abundance: few; CDR3aa: CASSSGRVLTDTQYF; CDR3nt: TGTGCCAGCAGCAGCGGACGTGTTCTTACAGATACGCAGTATTTT
v_gene: TRBV18; j_gene: TRBJ2-5; d_gene: NA; abundance: NA; CDR3aa: CASSLPAGQETQYF; CDR3nt: TGTGCCAGCTCACTGCCAGCAGGTCAAGAGACCCAGTACTTC
v_gene: TRBV9; j_gene: TRBJ2-3; d_gene: TRBD2; abundance: NA; CDR3aa: CASSAGTSGTDTQYF; CDR3nt: TGTGCCAGCAGTGCCGGGACTAGCGGCACAGATACGCAGTATTTT
v_gene: TRBV29-1; j_gene: TRBJ2-7; d_gene: NA; abundance: NA; CDR3aa: CSVSGGAGGVSGEQYF; CDR3nt: TGCAGCGTTTCTGGAGGGGCAGGGGGTGTCTCCGGCGAGCAGTACTTC
v_gene: TRBV7-9; j_gene: TRBJ1-4; d_gene: TRBD1; abundance: NA; CDR3aa: CASSLGTATNEKLFF; CDR3nt: TGTGCCAGCAGCTTGGGGACAGCAACTAATGAAAAACTGTTTTTT
v_gene: TRBV5-6; j_gene: TRBJ2-1; d_gene: NA; abundance: NA; CDR3aa: CASSPIRDLPYNEQFF; CDR3nt: TGTGCCAGCAGCCCCATCCGGGATCTGCCCTACAATGAGCAGTTCTTC
v_gene: TRBV4-3; j_gene: TRBJ2-7; d_gene: TRBD2; abundance: NA; CDR3aa: CASSRESSGTYEQYF; CDR3nt: TGCGCCAGCAGCCGAGAGTCTAGCGGGACTTACGAGCAGTACTTC
v_gene: TRBV7-9; j_gene: TRBJ2-3; d_gene: TRBD1; abundance: NA; CDR3aa: CAIPRGPHTDTQYF; CDR3nt: TGTGCCATACCGAGGGGGCCCCACACAGATACGCAGTATTTT
v_gene: TRBV28; j_gene: TRBJ2-5; d_gene: TRBD2; abundance: NA; CDR3aa: CASRVLAGGETQYF; CDR3nt: TGTGCCAGCAGAGTACTAGCGGGAGGAGAGACCCAGTACTTC
v_gene: TRBV28; j_gene: TRBJ1-5; d_gene: NA; abundance: NA; CDR3aa: CASSLSGLSNQPQHF; CDR3nt: TGTGCCAGCAGTTTGAGCGGTTTGAGCAATCAGCCCCAGCATTTT
v_gene: TRBV14; j_gene: TRBJ2-1; d_gene: NA; abundance: few; CDR3aa: CASSPRQTNEQFF; CDR3nt: TGTGCCAGCAGCCCTCGACAGACCAATGAGCAGTTCTTC
v_gene: TRBV12-5; j_gene: TRBJ2-3; d_gene: NA; abundance: NA; CDR3aa: CASGLSWTSSTDTQYF; CDR3nt: TGTGCTAGTGGTCTATCCTGGACTTCTAGCACAGATACGCAGTATTTT
v_gene: TRBV4-1; j_gene: TRBJ2-1; d_gene: TRBD2; abundance: few; CDR3aa: CASSRQREGHRNEQFF; CDR3nt: TGCGCCAGCAGCCGGCAGCGGGAGGGCCATCGAAATGAGCAGTTCTTC
v_gene: TRBV5-1; j_gene: TRBJ1-1; d_gene: TRBD1; abundance: NA; CDR3aa: CASSSKYRGLTEAFF; CDR3nt: TGCGCCAGCAGCTCTAAGTACAGGGGATTAACTGAAGCTTTCTTT
v_gene: TRBV11-3; j_gene: TRBJ2-7; d_gene: NA; abundance: few; CDR3aa: CASRARNLEQYF; CDR3nt: TGTGCCAGCAGGGCCAGGAACCTCGAGCAGTACTTC
v_gene: TRBV4-3; j_gene: TRBJ2-3; d_gene: NA; abundance: few; CDR3aa: CASAQRDEAGTSTDTQYF; CDR3nt: TGCGCCAGCGCCCAGCGCGATGAAGCGGGTACTAGCACAGATACGCAGTATTTT
v_gene: TRBV27; j_gene: TRBJ2-7; d_gene: NA; abundance: NA; CDR3aa: CASSHISRQARSSEQYF; CDR3nt: TGTGCCAGCAGCCATATAAGCCGACAGGCAAGAAGCTCCGAGCAGTACTTC
v_gene: TRBV10-3; j_gene: TRBJ2-1; d_gene: NA; abundance: NA; CDR3aa: CAIKTSRDEQFF; CDR3nt: TGTGCCATCAAAACTAGCAGAGATGAGCAGTTCTTC
v_gene: TRBV5-1; j_gene: TRBJ2-5; d_gene: TRBD2; abundance: NA; CDR3aa: CASSLTSGGRETQYF; CDR3nt: TGCGCCAGCAGCCTCACTAGCGGGGGGCGGGAGACCCAGTACTTC